This TCR beta chain was identified in a study of OX40 agonist ivuxolimab in advanced cancers. Background on the study: Patients were dosed intravenously with ivuxolimab at 0.01 to 10 mg/kg every 2 weeks.

Blood samples were obtained at baseline, cycle 4 day 1, and cycle 7 day 1. The assay was immunoSEQ multiplex PCR, and TCRdb's table has in-frame clones only and misses some. The sample gives about 40,000 clones, 70% to 90% of which show up once; roughly a quarter is in the top ten. Turning to this clone: Its antigen is not identified.

This CDR3 has 15 amino acids. Germline V CDR1 and CDR2: MGHRA, YSYEKL. V lost 0 bases and J lost 3, with 9 bases in between. Study-level results: No antigen was identified for the clonally expanded peripheral T cells.

The TCR sequence derives from an adult with an advanced solid tumor such as melanoma, head and neck, liver or kidney cancer. The J gene is TRBJ1-5, the V gene TRBV4-1; D remains ambiguous. Sequencing used CD4+ or CD8+ T cells sorted from blood, obtained in a trial of the OX40 agonist ivuxolimab. Here the CDR3 DNA reads TGCGCCAGCAGCCAAGAGTTGTCAGCCAATCAGCCCCAGCATTTT. Translation: CASSQELSANQPQHF.